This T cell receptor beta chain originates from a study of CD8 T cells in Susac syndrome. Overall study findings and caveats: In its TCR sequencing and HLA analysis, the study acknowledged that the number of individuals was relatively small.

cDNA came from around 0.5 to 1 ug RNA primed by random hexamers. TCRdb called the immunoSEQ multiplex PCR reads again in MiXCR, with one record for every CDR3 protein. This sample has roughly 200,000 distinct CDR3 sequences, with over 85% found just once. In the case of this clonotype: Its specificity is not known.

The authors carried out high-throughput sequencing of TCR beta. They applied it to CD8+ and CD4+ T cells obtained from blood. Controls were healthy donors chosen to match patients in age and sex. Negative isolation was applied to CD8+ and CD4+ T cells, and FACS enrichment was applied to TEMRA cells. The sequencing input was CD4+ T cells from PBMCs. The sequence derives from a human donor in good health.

CDR3 residues: CASSSTGLPSTDTQYF. In nucleotides, the CDR3 is TGTGCCAGCAGCTCGACAGGACTCCCTAGCACAGATACGCAGTATTTT. The rearrangement uses TRBV5-6 and TRBJ2-3, with TRBD1 as a possible D gene (6 bases). V lost 3 bases and J 0 bases, leaving 14 bases between the germline ends. The CDR3 totals 16 residues. Germline-derived CDR1 and CDR2 are SGHDT and YYEEEE.